Listed below are T cell receptor beta chains from one sample, sequenced in a study of graft-versus-host responses after intestinal transplantation. Measured with immunoSEQ multiplex PCR; TCRdb has only the in-frame clones, and not every one. The repertoire holds about 39,000 clones, roughly 93% seen once, with approximately 20% in the top ten. These receptors have no known antigen. Here the sequenced sample was unstimulated CD8+ T cells sorted from spleen or lymph node cells, taken before transplant. The receptors shown here come from a human donor who was the organ donor for an intestinal transplant. Both conserved end residues are part of each CDR3. The D gene is left open where the match is weak. Clone size is stated in some rows and not others, as once, few, many or a class when expanded.

d_call: NA; v_call: TRBV15; j_call: TRBJ2-1; clone_size: NA; cdr3_nt: TGTGCCACCGCTCCCCACAGGACGAACAATGAGCAGTTCTTC; cdr3_aa: CATAPHRTNNEQFF
d_call: NA; v_call: TRBV15; j_call: TRBJ2-5; clone_size: NA; cdr3_nt: TGTGCCACCAGCAGTACCCGGACAATGCAAGAGACCCAGTACTTC; cdr3_aa: CATSSTRTMQETQYF
d_call: NA; v_call: TRBV4-3; j_call: TRBJ2-7; clone_size: NA; cdr3_nt: TGCGCCAGCAGCCAGGCCGCGGCTAGAGAGCAGTACTTC; cdr3_aa: CASSQAAAREQYF
d_call: NA; v_call: TRBV29-1; j_call: TRBJ1-1; clone_size: NA; cdr3_nt: TGCAGCGTTGACTGGGGTGAAGCTTTCTTT; cdr3_aa: CSVDWGEAFF
d_call: TRBD2; v_call: TRBV9; j_call: TRBJ2-3; clone_size: once; cdr3_nt: TGTGCCAGTAGCGTTAGCGGGATCAGCACAGATACGCAGTATTTT; cdr3_aa: CASSVSGISTDTQYF
d_call: TRBD1; v_call: TRBV5-5; j_call: TRBJ2-7; clone_size: NA; cdr3_nt: TGTGCCAGCAGCTTACCTGGGACAGTGTATGCCTACGAGCAGTACTTC; cdr3_aa: CASSLPGTVYAYEQYF
d_call: NA; v_call: TRBV20-1; j_call: TRBJ2-7; clone_size: NA; cdr3_nt: TGCAGTGCTAGACACTCCTACGAGCAGTACTTC; cdr3_aa: CSARHSYEQYF
d_call: TRBD2; v_call: TRBV7-6; j_call: TRBJ2-2; clone_size: NA; cdr3_nt: TGTGCCAGCAGCTTGTTACTAGCGGGAGGCTGGACCGGGGAGCTGTTTTTT; cdr3_aa: CASSLLLAGGWTGELFF
d_call: TRBD1; v_call: TRBV9; j_call: TRBJ2-7; clone_size: NA; cdr3_nt: TGTGCCAGCAGCCGGACAGGCTACGAGCAGTACTTC; cdr3_aa: CASSRTGYEQYF
d_call: NA; v_call: TRBV18; j_call: TRBJ1-3; clone_size: once; cdr3_nt: TGTGCCAGCTCACCACTCTCCGGAAACACCATATATTTT; cdr3_aa: CASSPLSGNTIYF
d_call: NA; v_call: TRBV11-2; j_call: TRBJ1-2; clone_size: NA; cdr3_nt: TGTGCCAGCAGACCAGACAGCAGCTATGGCTACACCTTC; cdr3_aa: CASRPDSSYGYTF
d_call: NA; v_call: TRBV4-1; j_call: TRBJ1-1; clone_size: NA; cdr3_nt: TGCGCCAGCAGCCAAGTCGGAGGGTACACTGAAGCTTTCTTT; cdr3_aa: CASSQVGGYTEAFF
d_call: TRBD2; v_call: TRBV19; j_call: TRBJ2-3; clone_size: once; cdr3_nt: TGTGCCAGTAGTATATTGAGCGGGAGGTTCACAGATACGCAGTATTTT; cdr3_aa: CASSILSGRFTDTQYF
d_call: NA; v_call: TRBV28; j_call: TRBJ2-5; clone_size: NA; cdr3_nt: TGTGCCAGCAGTTTCATGCAGGGCCTTCGGACCCAGTACTTC; cdr3_aa: CASSFMQGLRTQYF
d_call: TRBD2; v_call: TRBV6-5; j_call: TRBJ2-1; clone_size: NA; cdr3_nt: TGTGCCAGCAGTTACTCGGGCGGGAGCTCCTACAATGAGCAGTTCTTC; cdr3_aa: CASSYSGGSSYNEQFF
d_call: NA; v_call: TRBV28; j_call: TRBJ2-7; clone_size: NA; cdr3_nt: TGTGCCAGCAGCGACGGCAGCCCTTCCTACGAGCAGTACTTC; cdr3_aa: CASSDGSPSYEQYF
d_call: NA; v_call: TRBV19; j_call: TRBJ1-5; clone_size: once; cdr3_nt: TGTGCCAGTAGTAGACAGGGCAATCAGCCCCAGCATTTT; cdr3_aa: CASSRQGNQPQHF
d_call: NA; v_call: TRBV6-5; j_call: TRBJ2-7; clone_size: NA; cdr3_nt: TGTGCCAGCAGTTTAGGGGGCTCCTACGAGCAGTACTTC; cdr3_aa: CASSLGGSYEQYF
d_call: TRBD2; v_call: TRBV18; j_call: TRBJ2-7; clone_size: NA; cdr3_nt: TGTGCCAGCTCACCGCTGGGCCCTAGCGGGAGTTTAGTCGAGCAGTACTTC; cdr3_aa: CASSPLGPSGSLVEQYF
d_call: TRBD2; v_call: TRBV9; j_call: TRBJ2-3; clone_size: NA; cdr3_nt: TGTGCCAGCAGCGGAGCGGGAATCGTCGCAGATACGCAGTATTTT; cdr3_aa: CASSGAGIVADTQYF
d_call: NA; v_call: TRBV19; j_call: TRBJ1-4; clone_size: NA; cdr3_nt: TGTGCCAGTAGTATCAGTAATGAAAAACTGTTTTTT; cdr3_aa: CASSISNEKLFF
d_call: NA; v_call: TRBV2; j_call: TRBJ2-1; clone_size: NA; cdr3_nt: TGTGCCAGCGGCCGAGCCCCCGACCTTTACAATGAGCAGTTCTTC; cdr3_aa: CASGRAPDLYNEQFF
d_call: NA; v_call: TRBV4-3; j_call: TRBJ1-4; clone_size: NA; cdr3_nt: TGCGCCAGCAGCCAAGTTATAAGGCGTGAAAAACTGTTTTTT; cdr3_aa: CASSQVIRREKLFF
d_call: NA; v_call: TRBV28; j_call: TRBJ1-5; clone_size: NA; cdr3_nt: TGTGCCAGCAGTTTATGGGGCAATCAGCCCCAGCATTTT; cdr3_aa: CASSLWGNQPQHF
d_call: NA; v_call: TRBV4-1; j_call: TRBJ2-7; clone_size: NA; cdr3_nt: TGCGCCAGCAGCCAAGATCCAAGGTCAGGCTACGAGCAGTACTTC; cdr3_aa: CASSQDPRSGYEQYF
d_call: TRBD2; v_call: TRBV9; j_call: TRBJ2-2; clone_size: NA; cdr3_nt: TGTGCCAGCAGCGCTCGAGCGGGAGAATCCAGAGGGGAGCTGTTTTTT; cdr3_aa: CASSARAGESRGELFF
d_call: TRBD1; v_call: TRBV7-6; j_call: TRBJ2-7; clone_size: NA; cdr3_nt: TGTGCCAGCAGCTTACGGGTTCAGGGGGCATACTCCTACGAGCAGTACTTC; cdr3_aa: CASSLRVQGAYSYEQYF
d_call: NA; v_call: TRBV10-3; j_call: TRBJ2-7; clone_size: few; cdr3_nt: TGTGCCATCAGTGTAGCTTCGGGGGCCGGGTACGAGCAGTACTTC; cdr3_aa: CAISVASGAGYEQYF
d_call: NA; v_call: TRBV7-8; j_call: TRBJ2-7; clone_size: NA; cdr3_nt: TGTGCCAGCAGCTTCGGAGTGGTCTCCTACGAGCAGTACTTC; cdr3_aa: CASSFGVVSYEQYF
d_call: TRBD1; v_call: TRBV27; j_call: TRBJ2-3; clone_size: NA; cdr3_nt: TGTGCCAGCAGTTCAAGGACAGGGTACCCTGATACGCAGTATTTT; cdr3_aa: CASSSRTGYPDTQYF
d_call: NA; v_call: TRBV5-8; j_call: TRBJ2-7; clone_size: NA; cdr3_nt: TGTGCCAGCAGCTTGGTGGTTGTACCCTACGAGCAGTACTTC; cdr3_aa: CASSLVVVPYEQYF
d_call: NA; v_call: TRBV4-1; j_call: TRBJ2-3; clone_size: NA; cdr3_nt: TGCGCCAGCAGCCCGACTAGCACAGATACGCAGTATTTT; cdr3_aa: CASSPTSTDTQYF
d_call: NA; v_call: TRBV13; j_call: TRBJ2-1; clone_size: NA; cdr3_nt: TGTGCCAGCAGCTTCGAAGGAGATGAGCAGTTCTTC; cdr3_aa: CASSFEGDEQFF